This T cell receptor (beta chain) is from a study of radiotherapy plus CTLA-4 blockade in lung cancer. Overall study: Objective response rate was 18%; disease control rate, around 31%. Study-wide results and caveats: Clones of tumor-derived TCRs expanded in blood after radiotherapy plus ipilimumab. How blood T cell clones changed early, along with interferon-beta, reportedly forecast response best.

CTLA-4 blockade using ipilimumab, together with focal radiation, was received by patients with chemo-refractory metastatic non-small-cell lung cancer. About this clone itself: Its specificity is not known.

The protocol was immunoSEQ multiplex PCR, while the TCRdb copy is restricted to in-frame clones and leaves out a portion. The sample consists of over 70,000 clones, 86% of them appearing once. CDR3 length equals 14 residues. V was shortened by 2 bases and J by 0 bases, with 8 bases between the two germline ends. The germline V gene encodes CDR1 MGHRA and CDR2 YSYEKL. The receptor was isolated from a human donor with non-small cell lung cancer who had a partial response to radiotherapy plus ipilimumab. The V call is TRBV4-1, the J call TRBJ2-7; tentative D call: TRBD1 (5 bases). Sample: peripheral blood, taken from a patient treated with radiotherapy plus ipilimumab. CDR3 nucleotide sequence: TGCGCCAGCAGCCAACAGGGCGGCTCCTACGAGCAGTACTTC. This translates into CASSQQGGSYEQYF.